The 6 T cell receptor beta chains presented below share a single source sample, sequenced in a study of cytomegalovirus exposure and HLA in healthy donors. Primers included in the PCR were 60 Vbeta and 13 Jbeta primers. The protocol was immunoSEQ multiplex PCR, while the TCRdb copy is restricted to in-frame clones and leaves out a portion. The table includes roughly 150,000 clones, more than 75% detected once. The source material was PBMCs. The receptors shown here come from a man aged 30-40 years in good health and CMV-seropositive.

CDR3 in DNA: TGCAGCGTTGGAGGCCAGCAAGAGACCCAGTACTTC. Translated: CSVGGQQETQYF. This chain joins TRBV29-1 and TRBJ2-5; D remains unclear. Germline CDR1 reads SQVTM; CDR2 reads ANQGSEA. The length of the CDR3 is 12 residues. V was trimmed by 4 bases and J by 2 bases, leaving 8 bases between them.

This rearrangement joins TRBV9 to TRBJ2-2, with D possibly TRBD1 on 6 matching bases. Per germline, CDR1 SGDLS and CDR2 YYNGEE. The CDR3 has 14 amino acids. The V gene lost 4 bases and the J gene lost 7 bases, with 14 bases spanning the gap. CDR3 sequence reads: CASSPRTASGELFF. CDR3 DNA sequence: TGTGCCAGCAGCCCCAGGACAGCCAGCGGGGAGCTGTTTTTT.

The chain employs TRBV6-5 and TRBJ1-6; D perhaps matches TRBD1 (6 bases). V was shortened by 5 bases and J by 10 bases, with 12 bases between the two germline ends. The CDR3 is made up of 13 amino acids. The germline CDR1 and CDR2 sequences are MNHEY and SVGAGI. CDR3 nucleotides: TGTGCCAGCAGTACCAACAGGGACTCACCCCTCCACTTT. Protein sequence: CASSTNRDSPLHF.

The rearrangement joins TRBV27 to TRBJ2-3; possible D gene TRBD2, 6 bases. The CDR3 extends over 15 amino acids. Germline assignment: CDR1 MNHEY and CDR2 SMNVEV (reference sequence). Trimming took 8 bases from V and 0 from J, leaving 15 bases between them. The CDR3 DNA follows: TGTGCCAGCGGAAGGGCGGGACCTAGCACAGATACGCAGTATTTT. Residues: CASGRAGPSTDTQYF.

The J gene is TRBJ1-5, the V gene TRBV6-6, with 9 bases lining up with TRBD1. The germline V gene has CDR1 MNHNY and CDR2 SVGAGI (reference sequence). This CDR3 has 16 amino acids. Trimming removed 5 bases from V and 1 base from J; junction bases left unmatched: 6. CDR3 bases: TGTGCCAGCAGTCCCGGGACAGGGAGAAGCAATCAGCCCCAGCATTTT. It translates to CASSPGTGRSNQPQHF.

CDR3 protein: CASSPRQGGYNEQFF. The CDR3 DNA is TGTGCCAGCAGCCCTAGACAGGGTGGGTACAATGAGCAGTTCTTC. This chain joins TRBV5-4 and TRBJ2-1, with TRBD1 matching over 7 bases. The CDR3 extends over 15 amino acids. V trimming: 4 bases; J trimming: 4 bases; junction bases outside the gene matches: 8. The V gene's germline CDR1 is SGHNT and CDR2 YYREEE (reference sequence).